The 9 T cell receptor beta chains below were found in one sample sequenced in a study of T-cell memory formation after mild COVID-19. From the 5' RACE reads, TCRdb called clonotypes with MiXCR, one entry per CDR3 protein. The sample holds about 250,000 distinct CDR3 sequences, over 15% seen once. The sequenced sample consisted of PBMCs or a T cell subset sorted from them (not recorded which). The receptors come from an adult woman who had mild COVID-19 (a few samples of this study predate the infection). Cell type and time point are not known.

This clonotype showed up just a few times. V and J are TRBV11-2 and TRBJ1-2; a weak D match, TRBD1 (5 bases). The germline V gene has CDR1 SGHAT and CDR2 FQNNGV. V dropped 5 bases and J dropped 2 bases, with 21 bases sitting between them. The CDR3 runs to 17 residues. This chain's CDR3 is CASSGRTRHMINYGYTF. CDR3 nucleotides: TGTGCCAGCAGCGGAAGGACAAGACATATGATAAACTATGGCTACACCTTC.

This chain connects TRBV20-1 to TRBJ1-2, with D uncertain. Trimming removed 0 bases from V and 8 bases from J, with 7 bases in between. Germline V gives CDR1 DFQATT, CDR2 SNEGSKA (reference sequence). The CDR3 contains 11 residues. CDR3 DNA: TGCAGTGCTAGAGACGGGGTCGGCTACACCTTC. This encodes CSARDGVGYTF.

The sample holds a few counts of this clonotype. CDR3 amino acids: CASSPEGVAGNTIYF. The CDR3 DNA reads as TGTGCCAGCAGTCCGGAGGGAGTCGCTGGAAACACCATATATTTT. This chain joins TRBV9 and TRBJ1-3; no definite D call. With 5 bases removed from V and 2 bases from J, the gap between germline ends came to 14 bases. The CDR3 loop spans 15 amino acids. Per germline, CDR1 SGDLS and CDR2 YYNGEE.

The V call is TRBV7-2, the J call TRBJ2-7; D possibly corresponds to TRBD2 (6 bases). Germline-derived CDR1 and CDR2 are SGHTA and FQGNSA. V lost 5 bases and J lost 10, with 15 bases in between. The CDR3 loop spans 12 amino acids. CDR3 sequence: CASSPGGDPQYF. The CDR3, as DNA: TGTGCCAGCAGCCCAGGCGGGGACCCTCAGTACTTC.

V and J are TRBV6-5 and TRBJ1-6; unclear D gene. The CDR3 has 15 amino acids. Germline CDR1 MNHEY, CDR2 SVGAGI. V was cut by 9 bases and J by 10 bases, with 22 bases left in between. The CDR3 region has the DNA TGTGCCAGTCGCCCCATTGGGCGGATAAGGTCACCCCTCCACTTT. This encodes CASRPIGRIRSPLHF.

The rearrangement links TRBV10-3 to TRBJ2-7; D gene unclear. The V gene's germline CDR1 is ENHRY and CDR2 SYGVKD. The CDR3 contains 11 residues. Trimming took 4 bases from V and 10 from J, leaving 11 bases between them. CDR3 bases: TGTGCCATCAGTGGAGGTGGGGTCCAGTACTTC. Its translation: CAISGGGVQYF.

There are a few counts of this clonotype. CDR3 DNA: TGCGCCAGCAGGGGAACCGGAGGACGGCCTCAAGAGACCCAGTACTTC. This codes for CASRGTGGRPQETQYF. V is TRBV10-2 and J is TRBJ2-5, with a possible D match to TRBD2 (5 bases). Between the trimmed V and J ends, which lost 6 bases and 2 bases, there was a span of 19 bases. Germline CDR1 and CDR2: WSHSY and SAAADI. There are 16 residues in the CDR3.

This clonotype was observed a handful of times. This chain uses TRBV5-5 with TRBJ2-1, with 8 nucleotides matching TRBD2. CDR3 length equals 15 residues. Germline-derived CDR1 and CDR2 are SGHKS and YYEKEE (reference sequence). V was clipped by 1 base and J by 7 bases; unmatched bases: 7. The CDR3 DNA sequence: TGTGCCAGCAGCTTGTTGTCGGGAGGGTCTAATGAGCAGTTCTTC. As protein: CASSLLSGGSNEQFF.

J is TRBJ1-1 and V is TRBV11-2; perhaps TRBD1 as D (6 bases). The CDR3 extends over 19 amino acids. Looked up from germline, CDR1 is SGHAT and CDR2 is FQNNGV. The germline V and J ends were trimmed by 2 bases and 5 bases, with 27 bases remaining between them. As DNA, the CDR3 is TGTGCCAGCAGCTTACCTAAGGGGGGCAGGGGACCTGCGGGGACTGAAGCTTTCTTT. It translates to CASSLPKGGRGPAGTEAFF.